The 30 T cell receptor beta chains below all came from one sample that was sequenced in a study of siplizumab effects on memory and regulatory T cells. Produced via immunoSEQ multiplex PCR; TCRdb's table is partial and in-frame only. The sample contains tens of thousands of clones, approximately 95% of which appear only once. The sample comprised non-Treg CD4+ T cells sorted from blood. Receptors were obtained from a human donor in good health.

CDR3 sequence: CASYDRETQPQHF. The CDR3 region has the DNA TGTGCCAGCTATGACAGGGAAACTCAGCCCCAGCATTTT. The V gene is TRBV21-1, the J gene TRBJ1-5; TRBD1, the D gene given by the table, was not confirmed from the DNA. TRBV21-1 counts as a pseudogene. This CDR3 comprises 13 residues.

The rearrangement uses TRBV6-5 and TRBJ2-7, with D possibly being TRBD2 (6 bases). The CDR3 extends over 12 amino acids. Trimming stripped 5 bases from V and 7 bases from J, with 12 bases between. The V gene's germline CDR1 is MNHEY and CDR2 SVGAGI. CDR3 protein: CASSRDFGEQYF. CDR3 bases: TGTGCCAGCAGTCGGGACTTCGGGGAGCAGTACTTC.

The chain employs TRBV4-2 and TRBJ2-7; TRBD2 might be the D (5 bases). Germline CDR1 reads LGHNA; CDR2 reads YNFKEQ. Deletions cut 0 bases from V and 4 bases from J, with 10 bases between. The CDR3 runs 14 residues. The DNA for the CDR3 is TGTGCCAGCAGCCAAGAGCCGGGAAGTTACGAGCAGTACTTC. It yields the protein CASSQEPGSYEQYF.

V gene TRBV4-3 combines with J gene TRBJ2-2; 8 positions match TRBD1. The junction had 2 bases not matched to a gene; V was cut back by 2 bases and J by 3 bases. There are 15 residues in the CDR3. Per germline, CDR1 LGHNA and CDR2 YSLEER. The CDR3 region has the DNA TGCGCCAGCAGCCAACAGGGGGCCGACACCGGGGAGCTGTTTTTT. As protein: CASSQQGADTGELFF.

The chain couples TRBV2 to TRBJ1-1; the D gene is possibly TRBD1 (5 bases). Germline CDR1 reads SNHLY; CDR2 reads FYNNEI. The CDR3 is 13 residues long. The V end lost 6 bases, the J end lost 6 bases, and 14 bases lay between the germline ends. The CDR3 DNA reads TGTGCCAGCAGGGACGAGGGGTGGGCTGAAGCTTTCTTT. This gives the protein CASRDEGWAEAFF.

The chain recombines TRBV9 with TRBJ2-7; a possible D gene is TRBD1 (6 bases). Germline V gene data show CDR1 as SGDLS and CDR2 as YYNGEE. V lost 0 bases, J lost 3 bases, and 13 bases lay in between. The CDR3 sequence is 15 residues long. CDR3: CASSVGTGTYYEQYF. The CDR3 region has the DNA TGTGCCAGCAGCGTAGGGACCGGGACATACTACGAGCAGTACTTC.

This clone was seen a few times. The junction shows a germline mismatch at one end, possibly a read error. The chain joins TRBV7-8 to TRBJ2-7; TRBD1 matches 7 bases. Germline V gene data show CDR1 as SGHVS and CDR2 as FQNEAQ. The CDR3 contains 14 residues. CDR3 bases: TGTGCCAGCGGCTTTGGGACAGAGGCCTACGAGCAGTACTTC. Translation: CASGFGTEAYEQYF. Looking up the rest from reference TRBV7-8 and TRBJ2-7 gives the full variable domain: GAGVSQSPRYKVAKRGQDVALRCDPISGHVSLFWYQQALGQGPEFLTYFQNEAQLDKSGLPSDRFFAERPEGSVSTLKIQRTQQEDSAVYLCASGFGTEAYEQYFGPGTRLTVT.

This chain connects TRBV19 to TRBJ1-3; D might be TRBD1 (5 bases). Germline V gene sequence: CDR1 LNHDA, CDR2 SQIVND (reference sequence). Trimming removed 2 bases at V and 4 bases at J, with 12 bases between. This CDR3 is 15 amino acids long. Written as DNA, the CDR3 is TGTGCCAGTAGTATAACGGCAGGGACGGGAAACACCATATATTTT. Its protein product is CASSITAGTGNTIYF. Filled out from reference TRBV19 and TRBJ1-3, the complete variable domain reads DGGITQSPKYLFRKEGQNVTLSCEQNLNHDAMYWYRQDPGQGLRLIYYSQIVNDFQKGDIAEGYSVSREKKESFPLTVTSAQKNPTAFYLCASSITAGTGNTIYFGEGSWLTVV.

The gene calls are TRBV5-6 and TRBJ2-3; TRBD1 or TRBD2 may be the D gene (5 bases each). Germline CDR1 SGHDT, CDR2 YYEEEE. The length of the CDR3 is 16 residues. V was shortened by 4 bases and J by 8 bases, with 23 bases between the two germline ends. In nucleotides, the CDR3 is TGTGCCAGCAGCCCGACGGGACCAGCTTTCCCAGCTACGCAGTATTTT. Translated: CASSPTGPAFPATQYF. The whole variable domain, filled in from reference TRBV5-6 and TRBJ2-3, reads DAGVTQSPTHLIKTRGQQVTLRCSPKSGHDTVSWYQQALGQGPQFIFQYYEEEERQRGNFPDRFSGHQFPNYSSELNVNALLLGDSALYLCASSPTGPAFPATQYFGPGTRLTVL.

The chain employs TRBV9 and TRBJ2-7; no clear D. The germline V and J ends were trimmed by 0 bases and 3 bases, with 10 bases remaining between them. CDR1 and CDR2 from the germline V gene are SGDLS and YYNGEE. The CDR3 runs 14 residues. The DNA of the CDR3 is TGTGCCAGCAGCGTAGGACCGCCGAGCTACGAGCAGTACTTC. Protein: CASSVGPPSYEQYF.

The V gene is TRBV4-3, the J gene TRBJ2-4, with a weak D call TRBD2 (5 bases). Germline assignment: CDR1 LGHNA and CDR2 YSLEER. The germline V and J ends were trimmed by 0 bases and 8 bases, with 11 bases remaining between them. CDR3 length: 14 amino acids. In DNA form, the CDR3 reads TGCGCCAGCAGCCAAGATCGGGGTTGGGACATTCAGTACTTC. Translation gives CASSQDRGWDIQYF.

This chain uses TRBV19 with TRBJ1-6, with D unclear. V lost 7 bases and J lost 7, with 14 bases in between. This CDR3 has 14 residues. CDR1 is LNHDA and CDR2 is SQIVND in the germline V gene (reference sequence). CDR3 protein: CASTIGNVNSPLHF. As DNA, the CDR3 is TGTGCCAGTACCATTGGCAACGTGAATTCACCCCTCCACTTT.

This clone was recorded once. The chain couples TRBV4-2 to TRBJ2-3; 11 positions match TRBD2. Trimming took 0 bases from V and 5 from J; bases not matched to a gene: 4. This CDR3 is built from 16 residues. CDR1 and CDR2 (germline): LGHNA, YNFKEQ. The CDR3 spells CASSQELAGAGDTQYF. CDR3 bases: TGTGCCAGCAGCCAAGAACTAGCGGGAGCAGGAGATACGCAGTATTTT.

This clone was seen once. This chain joins TRBV19 and TRBJ2-2; the match to TRBD1 covers 7 bases. This CDR3 contains 16 residues. With V trimmed by 10 bases and J by 6 bases, 17 bases remained unmatched. CDR1 is LNHDA and CDR2 is SQIVND in the germline V gene (reference sequence). This CDR3 is CATTFRQGSPPGELFF. CDR3 nucleotides: TGTGCCACCACCTTTCGACAGGGAAGTCCCCCCGGGGAGCTGTTTTTT. The complete variable domain, with remaining parts taken from reference TRBV19 and TRBJ2-2, reads DGGITQSPKYLFRKEGQNVTLSCEQNLNHDAMYWYRQDPGQGLRLIYYSQIVNDFQKGDIAEGYSVSREKKESFPLTVTSAQKNPTAFYLCATTFRQGSPPGELFFGEGSRLTVL.

The CDR3: CASSEFRGTGGGYTF. CDR3 nucleotides: TGTGCCAGCAGTGAATTTAGGGGGACAGGGGGTGGCTACACCTTC. The rearrangement uses TRBV2 and TRBJ1-2, with 11 nucleotides matching TRBD1. J lost 7 bases, V lost 2 bases, and 6 bases had no gene match. The CDR3 consists of 15 residues. Germline CDR1 reads SNHLY; CDR2 reads FYNNEI.

The chain is built from TRBV7-9 and TRBJ2-7; 16 nucleotides line up with TRBD2. The CDR3 contains 19 residues. From germline, CDR1 is SEHNR and CDR2 FQNEAQ (reference sequence). The ends lost 5 bases at V and 3 bases at J; junction bases unmatched: 13. This CDR3 reads CASSPKGLAGGPINYEQYF. CDR3 in DNA: TGTGCCAGCAGCCCAAAGGGACTAGCGGGAGGGCCTATAAACTACGAGCAGTACTTC.

The chain joins TRBV11-3 to TRBJ2-2; the match to TRBD1 covers 8 bases. The CDR3 spans 17 residues. J gave up 5 bases and V 5 bases, and 13 bases lay outside the gene matches. Germline V CDR1 and CDR2: SGHNT, YENEEA. CDR3 in amino acids: CASSDRGHVLGTGELFF. In nucleotides, the CDR3 is TGTGCCAGCAGCGACAGGGGCCACGTCTTGGGGACCGGGGAGCTGTTTTTT.

This chain connects TRBV5-6 to TRBJ2-1; TRBD1 aligns across 11 bases. Germline values: CDR1 SGHDT, CDR2 YYEEEE. The CDR3 totals 16 residues. J lost 8 bases, V lost 3 bases, and 10 bases had no gene match. CDR3 loop: CASSSAGTGGSDEQFF. The DNA of the CDR3 is TGTGCCAGCAGCTCCGCCGGGACAGGGGGTAGTGATGAGCAGTTCTTC.

The chain uses TRBV6-6 and TRBJ1-1; TRBD1 aligns across 10 bases. Germline V lookup: CDR1 MNHNY, CDR2 SVGAGI (reference sequence). Trimming at V came to 6 bases and at J to 5 bases, leaving 6 bases not matched to a gene. The CDR3 totals 14 residues. The CDR3 DNA reads as TGTGCCAGCAGACCTGGGACAGGGGCGACTGAAGCTTTCTTT. As protein: CASRPGTGATEAFF.

The V gene is TRBV6-1, the J gene TRBJ1-5; D is uncertain. Germline V gives CDR1 MNHNS, CDR2 SASEGT. CDR3 size: 13 residues. Trimming left V 6 bases short and J 0 bases short, with 6 bases between. The CDR3 DNA reads TGTGCCAGCAGGGACTATAGCAATCAGCCCCAGCATTTT. It is translated as CASRDYSNQPQHF.

This chain connects TRBV13 to TRBJ2-7, with TRBD1 identical over 11 bases. J was trimmed by 5 bases and V by 5 bases; bases with no gene match: 8. This CDR3 has 15 residues. Germline CDR1 PRHDT, CDR2 FYEKMQ (reference sequence). CDR3 protein: CASSARGTGGDEQYF. Here the CDR3 DNA reads TGTGCCAGCAGCGCGCGTGGGACAGGGGGGGACGAGCAGTACTTC. Full variable domain (outside the CDR3, taken from reference TRBV13 and TRBJ2-7): AAGVIQSPRHLIKEKRETATLKCYPIPRHDTVYWYQQGPGQDPQFLISFYEKMQSDKGSIPDRFSAQQFSDYHSELNMSSLELGDSALYFCASSARGTGGDEQYFGPGTRLTVT.

The chain recombines TRBV6-6 with TRBJ1-5, with D uncertain. The V end was cut by 6 bases, the J end by 5 bases, with 11 bases between. The CDR3 is made up of 13 amino acids. Germline CDR1 reads MNHNY; CDR2 reads SVGAGI (reference sequence). CDR3 DNA: TGTGCCAGCAGCCCGCGACGGCATCAGCCCCAGCATTTT. Its translation: CASSPRRHQPQHF.

This clone was observed a handful of times. The rearrangement links TRBV6-1 to TRBJ1-1; a possible D gene is TRBD1 (6 bases). The germline V gene encodes CDR1 MNHNS and CDR2 SASEGT. With 6 bases removed from V and 5 bases from J, the gap between germline ends came to 13 bases. The CDR3 contains 13 residues. This chain's CDR3 is CASRPGVRTEAFF. The CDR3 coding sequence is TGTGCCAGCAGGCCAGGGGTGAGGACTGAAGCTTTCTTT.

This chain connects TRBV6-5 to TRBJ2-5; D is possibly TRBD1 (6 bases). V lost 2 bases and J 5 bases, leaving 15 bases between the germline ends. Germline V lookup: CDR1 MNHEY, CDR2 SVGAGI. The CDR3 sequence is 15 residues long. The CDR3 is CASSYRGSKGETQYF. Written as DNA, the CDR3 is TGTGCCAGCAGTTACAGGGGGTCGAAGGGGGAGACCCAGTACTTC.

The rearrangement links TRBV7-2 to TRBJ2-5, with D perhaps TRBD2 (6 bases). The CDR3 totals 13 residues. CDR1 is SGHTA and CDR2 is FQGNSA in the germline V gene. Trimming cost V 3 bases and J 4 bases, with 9 bases left between them. CDR3 sequence reads: CASSFTAGETQYF. CDR3 bases: TGTGCCAGCAGCTTCACAGCGGGAGAGACCCAGTACTTC.

The V call is TRBV27, the J call TRBJ2-3; the D is unclear. Germline CDR1 reads MNHEY; CDR2 reads SMNVEV (reference sequence). This CDR3 is 15 amino acids long. V was pared by 4 bases and J by 1 base, with 12 bases between. Here the CDR3 reads CASSSEESGTDTQYF. The CDR3 DNA follows: TGTGCCAGCAGTTCTGAGGAATCCGGCACAGATACGCAGTATTTT.

This sequence joins TRBV2 and TRBJ1-5; 10 bases fit TRBD1. V was clipped by 6 bases and J by 7 bases; unmatched bases: 3. The CDR3 consists of 13 residues. From germline, CDR1 is SNHLY and CDR2 FYNNEI. The chain's CDR3 is CASSDRGRQPQHF. As DNA, the CDR3 is TGTGCCAGCAGCGACAGGGGGCGACAGCCCCAGCATTTT.

This chain connects TRBV6-6 to TRBJ1-4, with 9 positions matching TRBD1. The junction had 7 bases not matched to a gene; V was cut back by 6 bases and J by 8 bases. From germline, CDR1 is MNHNY and CDR2 SVGAGI (reference sequence). The CDR3 length is 14 residues. The DNA for the CDR3 is TGTGCCAGCAGCCGGGGACAGGGTAACGAAAAACTGTTTTTT. Its protein is CASSRGQGNEKLFF.

The chain is built from TRBV5-4 and TRBJ2-3; 7 bases are shared with TRBD2. The CDR3 covers 14 residues. Per the germline V gene, CDR1 is SGHNT and CDR2 is YYREEE (reference sequence). V shed 3 bases and J 2 bases; nucleotides not matched to a gene: 3. The CDR3 DNA is TGTGCCAGCAGCTCCAAGCGGGACACAGATACGCAGTATTTT. This encodes CASSSKRDTDTQYF.

This chain joins TRBV27 and TRBJ2-2; 10 nucleotides match TRBD1. The germline CDR1 and CDR2 sequences are MNHEY and SMNVEV (reference sequence). This CDR3 region has 15 residues. V lost 6 bases to trimming and J lost 5 bases; unmatched junction nucleotides: 6. The DNA of the CDR3 is TGTGCCAGCAGGCGACAGGGGGCGATAACCGGGGAGCTGTTTTTT. Translation: CASRRQGAITGELFF.